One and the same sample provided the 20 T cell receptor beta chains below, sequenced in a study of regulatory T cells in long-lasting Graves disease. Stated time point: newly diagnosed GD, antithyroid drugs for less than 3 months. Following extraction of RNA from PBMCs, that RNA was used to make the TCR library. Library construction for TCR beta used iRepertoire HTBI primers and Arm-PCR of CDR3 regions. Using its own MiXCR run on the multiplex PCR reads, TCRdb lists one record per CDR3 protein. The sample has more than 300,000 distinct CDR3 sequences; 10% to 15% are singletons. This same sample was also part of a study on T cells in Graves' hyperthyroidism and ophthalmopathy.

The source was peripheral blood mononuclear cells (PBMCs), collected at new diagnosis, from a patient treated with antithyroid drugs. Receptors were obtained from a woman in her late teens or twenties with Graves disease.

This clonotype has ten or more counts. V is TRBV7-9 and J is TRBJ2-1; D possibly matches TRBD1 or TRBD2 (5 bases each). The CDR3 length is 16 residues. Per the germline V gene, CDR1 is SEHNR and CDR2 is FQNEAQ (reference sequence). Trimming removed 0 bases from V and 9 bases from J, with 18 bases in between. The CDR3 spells CASSLASWGPLGEQFF. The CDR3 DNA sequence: TGTGCCAGCAGCTTAGCGTCGTGGGGACCCCTGGGTGAGCAGTTCTTC.

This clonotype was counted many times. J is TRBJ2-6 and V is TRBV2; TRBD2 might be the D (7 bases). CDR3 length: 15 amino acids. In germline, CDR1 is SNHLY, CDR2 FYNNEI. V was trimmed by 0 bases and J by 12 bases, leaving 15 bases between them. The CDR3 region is CASSEARGASLVLTF. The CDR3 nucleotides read TGTGCCAGCAGTGAAGCTCGGGGGGCCTCCCTCGTCCTGACTTTC. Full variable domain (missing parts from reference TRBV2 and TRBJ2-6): EPEVTQTPSHQVTQMGQEVILRCVPISNHLYFYWYRQILGQKVEFLVSFYNNEISEKSEIFDDQFSVERPDGSNFTLKIRSTKLEDSAMYFCASSEARGASLVLTFGAGSRLTVL.

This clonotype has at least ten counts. CDR3 in DNA: TGTGCCAGCTGTGGGGGGACAAACGCCTACGAGCAGTACTTC. Translation gives CASCGGTNAYEQYF. V and J are TRBV2 and TRBJ2-7; D is tentatively TRBD1 or TRBD2 (6 bases each). V gave up 8 bases and J gave up 2 bases, with 16 bases separating them. Germline V gene lookup returns CDR1 SNHLY and CDR2 FYNNEI. The CDR3 runs to 14 residues.

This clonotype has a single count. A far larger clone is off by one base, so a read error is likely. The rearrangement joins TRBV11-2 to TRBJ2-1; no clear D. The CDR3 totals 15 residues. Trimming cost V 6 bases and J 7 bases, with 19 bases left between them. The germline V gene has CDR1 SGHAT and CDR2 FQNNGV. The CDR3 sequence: CASRGVQSGTNEQFF. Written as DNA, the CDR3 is TGTGCCAGCAGGGGCGTGCAGTCGGGTACAAATGAGCAGTTCTTC.

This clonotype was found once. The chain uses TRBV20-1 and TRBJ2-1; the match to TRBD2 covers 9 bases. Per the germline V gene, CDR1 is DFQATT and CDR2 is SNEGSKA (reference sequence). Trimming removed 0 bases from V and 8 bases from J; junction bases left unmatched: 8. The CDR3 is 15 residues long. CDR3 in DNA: TGCAGTGCTAGAGATTTGGGCGGGAGGGCCCATGAGCAGTTCTTC. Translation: CSARDLGGRAHEQFF.

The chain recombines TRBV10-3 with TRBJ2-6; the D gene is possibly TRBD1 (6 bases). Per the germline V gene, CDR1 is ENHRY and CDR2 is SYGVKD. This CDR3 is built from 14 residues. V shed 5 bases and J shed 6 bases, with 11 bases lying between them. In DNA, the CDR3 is TGTGCCATCAGTCTACAGGGAGAGGCCAACGTCCTGACTTTC. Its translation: CAISLQGEANVLTF.

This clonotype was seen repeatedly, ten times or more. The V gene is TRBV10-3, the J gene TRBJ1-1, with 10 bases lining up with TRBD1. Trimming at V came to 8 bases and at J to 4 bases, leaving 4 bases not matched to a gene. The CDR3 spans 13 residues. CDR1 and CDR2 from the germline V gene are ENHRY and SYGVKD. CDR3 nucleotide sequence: TGTGCCATCTCGGACAGGGGGGGCACTGAAGCTTTCTTT. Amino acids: CAISDRGGTEAFF.

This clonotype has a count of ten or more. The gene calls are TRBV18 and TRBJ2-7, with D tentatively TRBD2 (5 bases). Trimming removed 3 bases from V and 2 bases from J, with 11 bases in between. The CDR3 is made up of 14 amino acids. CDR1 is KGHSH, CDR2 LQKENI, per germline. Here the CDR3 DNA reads TGTGCCAGCTCACCCGGAGCTAGCCCCTACGAGCAGTACGTC. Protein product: CASSPGASPYEQYV.

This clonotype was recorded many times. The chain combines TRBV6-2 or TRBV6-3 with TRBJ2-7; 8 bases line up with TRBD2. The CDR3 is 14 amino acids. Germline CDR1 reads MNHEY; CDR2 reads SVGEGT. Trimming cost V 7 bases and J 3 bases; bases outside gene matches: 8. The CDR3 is CASIGSGSVYEQYF. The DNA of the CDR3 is TGTGCCAGCATCGGAAGCGGGAGCGTCTACGAGCAGTACTTC.

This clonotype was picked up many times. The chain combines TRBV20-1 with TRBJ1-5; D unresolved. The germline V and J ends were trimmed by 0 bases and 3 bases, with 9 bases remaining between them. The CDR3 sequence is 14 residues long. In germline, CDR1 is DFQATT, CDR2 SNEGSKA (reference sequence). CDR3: CSAREGSPNQPQHF. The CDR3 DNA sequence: TGCAGTGCTAGAGAGGGCAGCCCCAATCAGCCCCAGCATTTT.

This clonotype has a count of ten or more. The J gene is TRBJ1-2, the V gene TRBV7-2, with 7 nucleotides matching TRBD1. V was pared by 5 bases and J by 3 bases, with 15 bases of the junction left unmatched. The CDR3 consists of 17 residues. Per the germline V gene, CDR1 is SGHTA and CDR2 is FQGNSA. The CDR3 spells CASSLHHEGTDYYGYTF. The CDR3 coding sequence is TGTGCCAGCAGCCTTCATCATGAGGGGACAGACTACTATGGCTACACCTTC.

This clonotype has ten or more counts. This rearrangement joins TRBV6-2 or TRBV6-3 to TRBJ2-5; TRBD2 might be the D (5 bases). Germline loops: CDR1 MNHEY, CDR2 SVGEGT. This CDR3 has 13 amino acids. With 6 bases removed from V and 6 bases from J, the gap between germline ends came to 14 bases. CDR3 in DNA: TGTGCCAGCAGACCTCCGGGGTGGCAGACCCAGTACTTC. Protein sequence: CASRPPGWQTQYF.

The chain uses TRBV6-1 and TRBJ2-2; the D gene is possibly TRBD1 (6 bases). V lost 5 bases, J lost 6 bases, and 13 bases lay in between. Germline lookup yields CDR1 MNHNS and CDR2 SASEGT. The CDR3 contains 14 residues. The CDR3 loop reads CASSPKGGPGELFF. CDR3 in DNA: TGTGCCAGCAGTCCCAAAGGGGGTCCCGGGGAGCTGTTTTTT.

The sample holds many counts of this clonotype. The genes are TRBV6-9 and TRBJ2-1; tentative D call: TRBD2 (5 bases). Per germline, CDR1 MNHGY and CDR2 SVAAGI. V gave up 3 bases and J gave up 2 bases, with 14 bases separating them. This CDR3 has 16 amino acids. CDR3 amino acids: CASSYSLANPYNEQFF. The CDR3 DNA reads TGTGCCAGCAGTTACTCCCTAGCAAATCCCTACAATGAGCAGTTCTTC.

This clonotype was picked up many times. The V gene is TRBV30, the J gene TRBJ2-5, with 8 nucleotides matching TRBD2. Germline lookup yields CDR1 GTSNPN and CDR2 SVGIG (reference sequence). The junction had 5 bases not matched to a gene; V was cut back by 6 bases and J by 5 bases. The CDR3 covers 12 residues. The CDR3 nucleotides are TGTGCCTGCGGGAGGGCCGGGGAGACCCAGTACTTC. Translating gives CACGRAGETQYF.

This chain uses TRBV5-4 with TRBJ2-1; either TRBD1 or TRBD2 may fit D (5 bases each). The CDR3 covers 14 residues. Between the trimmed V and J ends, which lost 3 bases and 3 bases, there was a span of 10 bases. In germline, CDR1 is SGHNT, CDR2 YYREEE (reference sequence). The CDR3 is CASSWGSGYNEQFF. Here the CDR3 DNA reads TGTGCCAGCAGCTGGGGGAGCGGCTACAATGAGCAGTTCTTC.

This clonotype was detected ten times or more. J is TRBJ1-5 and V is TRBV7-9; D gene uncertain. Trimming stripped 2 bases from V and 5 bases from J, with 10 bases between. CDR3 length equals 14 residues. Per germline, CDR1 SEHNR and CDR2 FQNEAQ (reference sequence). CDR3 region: CASSLLTVDQPQHF. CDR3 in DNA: TGTGCCAGCAGCTTACTCACGGTAGATCAGCCCCAGCATTTT.

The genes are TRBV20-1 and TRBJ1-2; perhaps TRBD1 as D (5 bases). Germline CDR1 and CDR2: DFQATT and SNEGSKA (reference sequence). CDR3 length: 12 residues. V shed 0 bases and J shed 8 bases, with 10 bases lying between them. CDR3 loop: CSARDRSGGYTF. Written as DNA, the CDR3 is TGCAGTGCTAGAGATCGGTCAGGGGGCTACACCTTC.

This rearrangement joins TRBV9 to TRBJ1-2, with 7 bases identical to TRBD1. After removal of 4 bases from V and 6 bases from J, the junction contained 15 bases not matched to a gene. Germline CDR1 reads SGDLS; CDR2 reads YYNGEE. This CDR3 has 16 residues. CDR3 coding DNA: TGTGCCAGCAGCATACCAAGACAGGGCGCTGATGATGGCTACACCTTC. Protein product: CASSIPRQGADDGYTF.

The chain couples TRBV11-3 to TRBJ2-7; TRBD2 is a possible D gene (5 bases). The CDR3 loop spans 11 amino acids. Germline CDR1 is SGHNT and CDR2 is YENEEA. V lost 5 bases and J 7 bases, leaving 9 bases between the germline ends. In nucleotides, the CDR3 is TGTGCCAGCAGCCATACGGGAGAGCAGTACTTC. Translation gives CASSHTGEQYF.